A single sample is the source of the 22 T cell receptor beta chains below, sequenced in a study of regulatory T cells in long-lasting Graves disease. Assembly of TCR beta libraries relied on iRepertoire HTBI primers together with Arm-PCR of CDR3 regions. In TCRdb, the multiplex PCR reads were re-called with MiXCR into one record per CDR3 protein. The data contain 350,000 to 450,000 distinct CDR3 sequences, 20% to 25% of them seen just once; the ten biggest clones take up around a quarter. Time point given: persistent/refractory GD, antithyroid drugs over 5 years with positive TRAb. Generation of the TCR library employed RNA extracted from PBMCs. Sequenced here: peripheral blood mononuclear cells (PBMCs), sampled when the disease was refractory, from a patient treated with antithyroid drugs. Source of these receptors: a woman in her thirties or forties with Graves disease.

This clonotype was counted a few times. The CDR3 coding sequence is TGCGCCAGCAGCCAAGAATTTCTCAAGGACATTCAGTACTTC. Translation gives CASSQEFLKDIQYF. The chain carries TRBV4-1 and TRBJ2-4; no firm D call. The CDR3 runs to 14 residues. Trimming left V 0 bases short and J 8 bases short, with 11 bases between. CDR1 and CDR2 from the germline V gene are MGHRA and YSYEKL.

This clonotype was counted a few times. The chain has TRBV6-5 and TRBJ2-7; 9 bases fit TRBD1. This CDR3 region has 15 residues. Germline V CDR1 and CDR2: MNHEY, SVGAGI. V shed 2 bases and J 4 bases; nucleotides not matched to a gene: 6. Here the CDR3 reads CASSYDGTGRYEQYF. As DNA, the CDR3 is TGTGCCAGCAGTTACGATGGGACAGGGCGGTACGAGCAGTACTTC.

This clonotype was picked up many times. The V and J genes are TRBV28 and TRBJ2-7; D is undetermined. The CDR3 runs to 13 residues. Germline V gene sequence: CDR1 MDHEN, CDR2 SYDVKM. V lost 4 bases, J lost 0 bases, and 7 bases lay in between. CDR3 sequence (DNA): TGTGCCAGCAGTTCGTTCCCCTCCTACGAGCAGTACTTC. This gives the protein CASSSFPSYEQYF. Complete variable domain (other parts from reference TRBV28 and TRBJ2-7): DVKVTQSSRYLVKRTGEKVFLECVQDMDHENMFWYRQDPGLGLRLIYFSYDVKMKEKGDIPEGYSVSREKKERFSLILESASTNQTSMYLCASSSFPSYEQYFGPGTRLTVT.

This clonotype was detected many times. This chain links TRBV12-3 or TRBV12-4 with TRBJ2-7; weak D call: TRBD2 (6 bases). Trimming removed 6 bases from V and 2 bases from J, with 8 bases in between. The CDR3 spans 12 residues. The CDR3 region is CASSRGTYEQYF. The CDR3 DNA reads as TGTGCCAGCAGCCGCGGGACCTACGAGCAGTACTTC.

This clonotype was detected once. Possible read error: a much larger clone is one base away. This chain uses TRBV28 with TRBJ2-5; 9 bases map to TRBD1. The CDR3 runs 13 residues. The germline gives CDR1 MDHEN, CDR2 SYDVKM. Losses at the gene ends were 6 bases for V and 11 bases for J; bases not matched to a gene: 10. The CDR3 coding sequence is TGTGCCAGCAGACGGGACAGGGTGAGGGAGCAGTACTTC. Residues: CASRRDRVREQYF.

This clonotype was recorded at least ten times. V is TRBV20-1 and J is TRBJ2-7; maybe TRBD1 (6 bases). The ends were cut back, 4 bases at V and 0 bases at J, with 10 bases in the middle. The germline V gene has CDR1 DFQATT and CDR2 SNEGSKA (reference sequence). This CDR3 contains 13 residues. CDR3 protein: CSATGQISYEQYF. CDR3 coding DNA: TGCAGTGCTACTGGACAGATCTCCTACGAGCAGTACTTC.

The chain is built from TRBV10-1 and TRBJ2-2; TRBD1 is a possible D gene (5 bases). The CDR3 is made up of 14 amino acids. Germline CDR1 is WNHNN and CDR2 is SYGVQD (reference sequence). Trimming removed 6 bases at V and 1 base at J, with 9 bases between. The CDR3 reads CASRSDKNTGELFF. The CDR3 DNA is TGCGCCAGCAGATCGGACAAGAACACCGGGGAGCTGTTTTTT.

V and J are TRBV29-1 and TRBJ2-2; D is possibly TRBD1 (5 bases). This CDR3 is built from 12 residues. Germline V gives CDR1 SQVTM, CDR2 ANQGSEA. The V end lost 5 bases, the J end lost 1 base, and 5 bases lay between the germline ends. CDR3 loop: CSVTGNTGELFF. In nucleotides, the CDR3 is TGCAGCGTTACAGGGAACACCGGGGAGCTGTTTTTT.

This clonotype was recorded many times. The chain carries TRBV28 and TRBJ1-6; D gene uncertain. V lost 5 bases to trimming and J lost 10 bases, with 12 bases between them. Germline V gene lookup returns CDR1 MDHEN and CDR2 SYDVKM. This CDR3 has 13 residues. The CDR3: CASSPELGSPLHF. CDR3 coding DNA: TGTGCCAGCAGTCCAGAGTTGGGATCACCCCTCCACTTT.

J is TRBJ2-1 and V is TRBV29-1; D remains ambiguous. The V end lost 7 bases, the J end lost 5 bases, and 18 bases lay between the germline ends. The CDR3 runs to 14 residues. The germline CDR1 and CDR2 sequences are SQVTM and ANQGSEA. The CDR3 reads CSALRVTGDNEQFF. The CDR3, as DNA: TGCAGCGCCCTCCGAGTGACCGGCGACAATGAGCAGTTCTTC.

This clonotype was seen only once. J is TRBJ2-2 and V is TRBV7-9; 8 nucleotides agree with TRBD2. The CDR3 extends over 16 amino acids. V was clipped by 5 bases and J by 1 base; unmatched bases: 6. Germline V gene lookup returns CDR1 SEHNR and CDR2 FQNEAQ (reference sequence). The CDR3 is CASSLSGTRNTGELFF. CDR3 nucleotide sequence: TGTGCCAGCAGCCTTTCTGGGACTAGGAACACCGGGGAGCTGTTTTTT.

This clonotype was recorded many times. The chain is built from TRBV20-1 and TRBJ1-4, with a tentative D call TRBD1 (5 bases). Germline V gene data show CDR1 as DFQATT and CDR2 as SNEGSKA (reference sequence). This CDR3 contains 11 residues. The CDR3 sequence: CVSREGEKLFF. The CDR3 DNA follows: TGCGTGAGCAGGGAAGGTGAAAAACTGTTTTTT.

The sample holds a few counts of this clonotype. The chain recombines TRBV6-2 or TRBV6-3 with TRBJ2-7, with 8 bases lining up with TRBD2. J lost 1 base, V lost 2 bases, and 4 bases had no gene match. The length of the CDR3 is 15 residues. The germline V gene encodes CDR1 MNHEY and CDR2 SVGEGT. CDR3 amino acids: CASSYMAGGSYEQYF. The CDR3 coding sequence is TGTGCCAGCAGTTACATGGCGGGAGGTTCCTACGAGCAGTACTTC.

The chain uses TRBV18 and TRBJ2-5, with D possibly being TRBD1 (5 bases). This CDR3 is 14 amino acids long. CDR1 and CDR2 from the germline V gene are KGHSH and LQKENI. V lost 0 bases and J 4 bases, leaving 9 bases between the germline ends. The CDR3 coding sequence is TGTGCCAGCTCACCACCAGGGGCTCCAGAGACCCAGTACTTC. It specifies CASSPPGAPETQYF.

The V call is TRBV3-1, the J call TRBJ2-3; D is unresolved. Germline V gene data show CDR1 as LGHDT and CDR2 as YNNKEL (reference sequence). The CDR3 length is 15 residues. Trimming pared 3 bases from V and 3 bases from J, leaving 13 bases between. Here the CDR3 DNA reads TGTGCCAGCAGCCAGGGCCGTTGGGTGACAGATACGCAGTATTTT. Translation: CASSQGRWVTDTQYF.

This clonotype was counted at least ten times. The V call is TRBV28, the J call TRBJ2-5; D is possibly TRBD2 (6 bases). The CDR3 has 14 amino acids. Trimming pared 4 bases from V and 4 bases from J, leaving 13 bases between. Per the germline V gene, CDR1 is MDHEN and CDR2 is SYDVKM. CDR3 DNA: TGTGCCAGCAGTTACGGTGGGAGGAGAGAGACCCAGTACTTC. This sequence encodes CASSYGGRRETQYF.

The sample holds many counts of this clonotype. The junction departs from the called germline gene at one end, perhaps through a read error. This chain uses TRBV11-2 with TRBJ2-7; the match to TRBD2 covers 11 bases. CDR3 size: 16 residues. Germline lookup yields CDR1 SGHAT and CDR2 FQNNGV. CDR3 coding DNA: TGTGCCAGCAGCCTAGAGGGGGGGACTAGCGGCTACGAGCAGTACTTC. Protein: CASSLEGGTSGYEQYF.

V and J are TRBV5-6 and TRBJ2-4; D might be TRBD1 (5 bases). The V and J ends lost 3 bases and 8 bases respectively, with 15 bases between them. The CDR3 is 14 residues long. Germline CDR1 SGHDT, CDR2 YYEEEE. CDR3 sequence: CASSWTTRRDIQYF. CDR3 DNA: TGTGCCAGCAGCTGGACAACTCGACGGGACATTCAGTACTTC.

Only a few counts were recorded for this clonotype. The rearrangement uses TRBV20-1 and TRBJ2-7; D is uncertain. V dropped 0 bases and J dropped 4 bases, with 19 bases sitting between them. Germline V lookup: CDR1 DFQATT, CDR2 SNEGSKA (reference sequence). This CDR3 is built from 16 residues. For the CDR3, the DNA is TGCAGTGCTAGAGATAGCTCCAGATTCAGTCCTTACGAGCAGTACTTC. Its translation: CSARDSSRFSPYEQYF.

The table lists this clonotype with many counts. This chain connects TRBV6-1 to TRBJ1-5, with unresolved D. The germline V gene has CDR1 MNHNS and CDR2 SASEGT. CDR3 length equals 13 residues. The germline V and J ends were trimmed by 7 bases and 6 bases, with 13 bases remaining between them. The CDR3 sequence is CASTLFLGQPQHF. The CDR3 nucleotides are TGTGCCAGCACCCTCTTTTTGGGTCAGCCCCAGCATTTT.

The table lists this clonotype with a few counts. This sequence joins TRBV19 and TRBJ1-2; a possible D gene is TRBD1 (6 bases). Trimming shortened V by 3 bases and J by 6 bases, and 11 bases separated the two germline ends. In germline, CDR1 is LNHDA, CDR2 SQIVND (reference sequence). The CDR3 runs to 13 residues. The CDR3 sequence is CASSIGRGNGYTF. The CDR3 bases are TGTGCCAGTAGTATCGGCAGGGGAAATGGCTACACCTTC.

This clonotype was counted ten times or more. The J gene is TRBJ1-1, the V gene TRBV6-5; TRBD1 might be the D (6 bases). Germline CDR1 MNHEY, CDR2 SVGAGI. The V and J ends lost 2 bases and 6 bases respectively, with 10 bases between them. The CDR3 spans 13 residues. The CDR3 DNA is TGTGCCAGCAGTTACACAGGGACCCCTGAAGCTTTCTTT. As protein: CASSYTGTPEAFF.